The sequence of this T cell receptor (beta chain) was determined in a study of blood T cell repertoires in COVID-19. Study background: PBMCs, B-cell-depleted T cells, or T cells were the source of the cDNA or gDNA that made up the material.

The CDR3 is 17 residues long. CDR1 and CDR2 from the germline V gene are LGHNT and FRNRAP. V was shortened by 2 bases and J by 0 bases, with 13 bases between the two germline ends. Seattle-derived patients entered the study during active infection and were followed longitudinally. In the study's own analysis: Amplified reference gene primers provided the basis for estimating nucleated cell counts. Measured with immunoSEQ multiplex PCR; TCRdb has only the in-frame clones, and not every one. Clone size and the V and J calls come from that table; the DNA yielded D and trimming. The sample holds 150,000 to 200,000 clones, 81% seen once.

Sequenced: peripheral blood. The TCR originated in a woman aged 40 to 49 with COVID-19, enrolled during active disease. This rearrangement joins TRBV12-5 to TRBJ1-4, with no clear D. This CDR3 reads CASGLSGSPATNEKLFF. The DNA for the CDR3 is TGTGCTAGTGGTTTGAGCGGATCCCCCGCAACTAATGAAAAACTGTTTTTT.